The sequence of this T cell receptor beta chain was determined in a study of Ad26.COV2.S vaccination and SARS-CoV-2 variants. With V trimmed by 5 bases and J by 9 bases, 14 bases remained unmatched. CDR1 and CDR2 from the germline V gene are SGHDN and FVKESK. The CDR3 is 16 residues long. Using immunoSEQ multiplex PCR, the repertoire was profiled, and TCRdb retains in-frame clones only, with some absent. The sample holds some 180,000 clones; around nine tenths are singletons and the top ten take around 6.1%. This chain connects TRBV14 to TRBJ2-7, with 12 bases matching TRBD2. This clonotype was sampled from a human donor who had recovered from COVID-19. Here the sequenced sample was peripheral blood, taken after recovery from COVID-19. The CDR3 DNA sequence: TGTGCCAGCAGCGAGATCGGAGCTAGCGGGAGGGCTGGGCAGTACTTC. Its translation is CASSEIGASGRAGQYF.